A selection of T cell receptor beta chains follows, all from one sample in a study of T cell repertoires in cytomegalovirus infection. Antigens for these TCRs are unknown. One entry per CDR3 protein, called by TCRdb with MiXCR from the reads. The data contain about 68,000 distinct CDR3 sequences, around 21% of them singletons. The sequencing sample was made of PBMCs, sequenced either directly or after in vitro stimulation (not recorded which). The receptors shown here come from a human donor in good health (CMV status not recorded). Some clones in this sample may be carry-over from other donors' samples. Both conserved end residues are part of each CDR3. D genes are given only for firm matches. Rows may omit the clone size; those that give it use once, few, many or a size class.

v_call	clone_size	d_call	j_call	cdr3_length	cdr3_aa	cdr3_nt
TRBV19	-	-	TRBJ2-4	16	CASSRLMGDSKNIQYF	TGTGCCAGTAGTAGGCTGATGGGGGATTCCAAAAACATTCAGTACTTC
TRBV7-2	many	-	TRBJ1-2	13	CASSLWGDDGYTF	TGTGCCAGCAGCTTATGGGGGGACGACGGCTACACCTTC
TRBV6-1	few	-	TRBJ1-1	14	CASSDSRTGPGAFF	TGTGCCAGCAGTGATAGCCGAACAGGGCCGGGGGCTTTCTTT
TRBV23-1	-	-	TRBJ1-1	16	CASSQSQGILNTEAFF	TGCGCCAGCAGTCAATCACAGGGCATCTTGAACACTGAAGCTTTCTTT
TRBV6-2/TRBV6-3	few	TRBD2	TRBJ2-1	18	CASSYESGLAGVDNEQFF	TGTGCCAGCAGTTACGAAAGTGGACTAGCGGGAGTAGACAATGAGCAGTTCTTC
TRBV7-8	-	-	TRBJ1-1	14	CASSSGQPDTEAFF	TGTGCCAGCAGCTCTGGACAGCCGGACACTGAAGCTTTCTTT
TRBV6-6	-	-	TRBJ2-3	15	CASSPRVAGTDTQYF	TGTGCCAGCAGTCCCCGGGTAGCTGGCACAGATACGCAGTATTTT
TRBV20-1	-	-	TRBJ2-3	13	CSASRTDTDTQYF	TGCAGTGCTTCCCGGACCGATACAGATACGCAGTATTTT
TRBV5-4	-	-	TRBJ1-1	14	CASSLGRANTEAFF	TGTGCCAGCAGCTTGGGCAGGGCGAACACTGAAGCTTTCTTT
TRBV10-3	few	-	TRBJ1-1	14	CAISESTGNTEAFF	TGTGCCATCAGTGAGTCGACAGGGAACACTGAAGCTTTCTTT
TRBV6-1	few	TRBD1	TRBJ2-6	17	CASSATGASSGANVLTF	TGTGCCAGCAGTGCGACAGGGGCGAGCTCTGGGGCCAACGTCCTGACTTTC
TRBV7-9	-	-	TRBJ2-3	14	CASSLIGATDTQYF	TGTGCCAGCAGCTTAATAGGGGCCACAGATACGCAGTATTTT
TRBV20-1	few	TRBD1	TRBJ1-1	14	CSARANPGGSEAFF	TGCAGTGCTAGAGCCAATCCAGGGGGCTCGGAAGCTTTCTTT
TRBV7-2	few	TRBD1	TRBJ2-1	13	CAIPGQGRNEQFF	TGTGCCATCCCGGGACAGGGACGAAATGAGCAGTTCTTC
TRBV2	-	-	TRBJ1-1	15	CASSEGYSMNTEAFF	TGTGCCAGCAGTGAAGGGTACAGCATGAACACTGAAGCTTTCTTT
TRBV28	many	TRBD1	TRBJ1-5	17	CASSLPIDRGLNQPQHF	TGTGCCAGCAGTTTACCTATAGACAGGGGACTTAATCAGCCCCAGCATTTT
TRBV7-4	-	-	TRBJ1-4	12	CASSLVGVKLFF	TGTGCCAGCAGCTTAGTTGGAGTAAAACTGTTTTTT
TRBV3-1	many	-	TRBJ2-5	18	CASNYRVSPIGQRETQYF	TGTGCCAGCAACTACCGGGTTTCCCCGATTGGTCAAAGAGAGACCCAGTACTTC
TRBV7-6	many	-	TRBJ2-7	15	CASSPYLGHGYEQYF	TGTGCCAGCAGCCCCTATTTGGGGCATGGGTACGAGCAGTACTTC
TRBV11-1	-	TRBD2	TRBJ2-7	13	CASSEREGNEQYF	TGTGCCAGCAGCGAGCGGGAGGGCAACGAGCAGTACTTC
TRBV7-2	-	-	TRBJ2-3	14	CASSSRWATDTQYF	TGTGCCAGCAGCTCCAGGTGGGCCACAGATACGCAGTATTTT
TRBV5-1	once	TRBD1	TRBJ2-1	16	CASDPQGAGSQNEQFF	TGCGCCAGCGACCCCCAGGGGGCGGGGTCTCAAAATGAGCAGTTCTTC
TRBV11-2	few	-	TRBJ1-3	18	CASSPRLHGQSSGNTIYF	TGTGCCAGCAGCCCTCGGCTTCACGGCCAGAGCTCTGGAAACACCATATATTTT
TRBV6-1	-	TRBD1	TRBJ1-1	14	CANQPGTGATEAFF	TGTGCCAACCAACCCGGGACAGGGGCCACTGAAGCTTTCTTT
TRBV5-1	-	TRBD1	TRBJ1-1	14	CASSEGQWDTEAFF	TGCGCCAGCAGCGAGGGACAGTGGGACACTGAAGCTTTCTTT
TRBV7-6	-	-	TRBJ2-4	18	CASSPTPPGGVAKNIQYF	TGTGCCAGCAGCCCGACCCCACCGGGTGGAGTAGCCAAAAACATTCAGTACTTC
TRBV7-2	-	-	TRBJ1-6	15	CASSRDASYNSPLHF	TGTGCCAGCAGCCGAGATGCCTCCTATAATTCACCCCTCCACTTT
TRBV7-9	few	TRBD1	TRBJ2-1	15	CASSSSGTGTNEQFF	TGTGCCAGCAGCTCCTCCGGGACAGGGACCAATGAGCAGTTCTTC
TRBV7-9	many	-	TRBJ2-7	12	CASSWQGEEQYF	TGTGCCAGCAGCTGGCAGGGTGAAGAGCAGTACTTC
TRBV12-3/TRBV12-4	-	TRBD2	TRBJ2-5	14	CASSSDGRRGAQYF	TGTGCCAGCAGTTCGGACGGCCGGCGGGGGGCCCAGTACTTC
TRBV18	-	TRBD2	TRBJ2-1	18	CASSPRSGRESWGNEQFF	TGTGCCAGCTCACCAAGGAGCGGGCGGGAGAGCTGGGGAAATGAGCAGTTCTTC
TRBV7-6	few	TRBD2	TRBJ2-1	14	CASSLGGGVGEQFF	TGTGCCAGCAGCTTAGGCGGGGGGGTAGGTGAGCAGTTCTTC
TRBV12-3/TRBV12-4	-	-	TRBJ1-3	12	CASSFRVPQPDF	TGTGCCAGCAGTTTTCGAGTTCCCCAGCCGGATTTT
TRBV7-8	few	TRBD1	TRBJ1-1	15	CASSFADRGNTEAFF	TGTGCCAGCAGCTTTGCTGACAGGGGGAACACTGAAGCTTTCTTT
TRBV12-3/TRBV12-4	many	-	TRBJ1-2	14	CASTLSGGRYGYTF	TGTGCCAGCACTCTCTCTGGGGGCCGGTATGGCTACACCTTC
TRBV12-3/TRBV12-4	few	TRBD1	TRBJ2-7	14	CASSRGTDPLEQYF	TGTGCCAGCAGCCGAGGGACAGACCCCCTCGAGCAGTACTTC
TRBV5-6	-	-	TRBJ1-2	15	CASSLINVLPYGYTF	TGTGCCAGCAGCTTGATTAACGTCCTTCCCTATGGCTACACCTTC
TRBV5-1	-	-	TRBJ2-3	16	CASSGSPIVAPDTQYF	TGCGCCAGCAGCGGCTCGCCCATTGTAGCACCCGATACGCAGTATTTT
TRBV6-1	few	TRBD1	TRBJ1-2	15	CASRDTGGTNYGYTF	TGTGCCAGCAGAGACACAGGGGGCACTAACTATGGCTACACCTTC
TRBV2	few	-	TRBJ1-5	16	CASSERGRGRDQPQHF	TGTGCCAGCAGTGAACGCGGACGGGGACGAGATCAGCCCCAGCATTTT
TRBV12-3/TRBV12-4	-	-	TRBJ1-3	12	CASRPEGNTIYF	TGTGCCAGCAGGCCGGAGGGAAACACCATATATTTT
TRBV7-2	many	TRBD1	TRBJ2-5	14	CASSPPDREETQYF	TGTGCCAGCAGCCCGCCTGACAGGGAAGAGACCCAGTACTTC
TRBV7-2	many	-	TRBJ2-3	14	CASSPGSWADTQYF	TGTGCCAGCAGCCCGGGGAGTTGGGCAGATACGCAGTATTTT
TRBV27	-	-	TRBJ2-2	14	CASSSSRGTGELFF	TGTGCCAGCAGTTCATCCAGGGGAACCGGGGAGCTGTTTTTT
TRBV19	-	-	TRBJ2-2	16	CASKPRGQTNTGELFF	TGTGCCAGTAAACCTCGGGGACAAACGAACACCGGGGAGCTGTTTTTT
TRBV2	few	TRBD1	TRBJ1-2	13	CARDRVRSYGYTF	TGTGCCAGAGACAGGGTGAGATCCTATGGCTACACCTTC